This T cell receptor beta chain was sequenced for a study of blood T cell repertoires in COVID-19. The data were produced by immunoSEQ multiplex PCR, yet TCRdb's version contains in-frame clones alone and is incomplete. The sample has 150,000 to 200,000 clones; roughly 88% are singletons. This clone was seen once. The CDR3 runs 15 residues. V was clipped by 2 bases and J by 8 bases, with 16 bases between them. Germline values: CDR1 SGHVS, CDR2 FNYEAQ. The sequencing sample was made of peripheral blood. The rearrangement links TRBV7-6 to TRBJ2-1, with D perhaps matching TRBD1 (5 bases). The receptor was derived from a man in his 60s with acute or convalescent COVID-19. CDR3 bases: TGTGCCAGCAGCTTACTGGGTGCAGGGTACCATGAGCAGTTCTTC. It is translated as CASSLLGAGYHEQFF.